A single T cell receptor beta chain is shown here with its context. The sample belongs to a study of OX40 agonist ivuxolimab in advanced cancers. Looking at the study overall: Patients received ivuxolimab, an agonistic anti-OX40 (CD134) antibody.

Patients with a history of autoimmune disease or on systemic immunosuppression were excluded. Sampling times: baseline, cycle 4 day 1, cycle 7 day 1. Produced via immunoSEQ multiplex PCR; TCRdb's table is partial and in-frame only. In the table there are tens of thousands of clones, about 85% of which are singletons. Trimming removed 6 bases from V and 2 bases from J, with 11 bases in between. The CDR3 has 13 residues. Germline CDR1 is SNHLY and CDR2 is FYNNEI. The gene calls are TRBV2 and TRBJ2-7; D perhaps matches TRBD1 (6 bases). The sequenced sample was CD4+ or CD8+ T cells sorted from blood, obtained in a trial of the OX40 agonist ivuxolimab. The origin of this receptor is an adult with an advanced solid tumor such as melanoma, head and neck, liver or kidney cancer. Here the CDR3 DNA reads TGTGCCAGCAGCGGAGGACAGACCTACGAGCAGTACTTC. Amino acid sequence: CASSGGQTYEQYF.